This T cell receptor beta chain was identified during a study of T cell responses to AZD1222 COVID-19 vaccine. Study findings and constraints: There were vaccine-associated CD4 TCRs across spike, dominant at 160-218 and 743-854. In a largely white British group with more females than males, clonal diversity was possibly underestimated. Repertoires were sampled only after the peak T cell response. Only six or seven AZD1222 recipients were seropositive at baseline.

This CDR3 is 15 amino acids long. Germline lookup yields CDR1 MDHEN and CDR2 SYDVKM. V was shortened by 5 bases and J by 3 bases, with 17 bases between the two germline ends. Data came from immunoSEQ multiplex PCR; TCRdb stores just in-frame clones and leaves some out. This table holds fewer than 250,000 clones, 85% to 95% found once. Comment on this clone: As yet, its antigen is unknown.

The sample was peripheral blood, taken on day 0 of AZD1222 vaccination. The TCR was taken from an adult in good health. The chain carries TRBV28 and TRBJ2-7; D call uncertain. DNA of the CDR3: TGTGCCAGCAGTCTCTCACGGACCGTCGACTACGAGCAGTACTTC. Amino acids: CASSLSRTVDYEQYF.